Described below is a single T cell receptor (beta chain) sequence and its context. Antigen: not known. This CDR3 spans 11 amino acids. V was shortened by 9 bases and J by 3 bases, with 9 bases between the two germline ends. This sample was taken from a study of T cell responses to AZD1222 COVID-19 vaccine. Across the whole study: Second doses at about 4 or about 12 weeks were pooled.

The assay was immunoSEQ multiplex PCR, and TCRdb's table has in-frame clones only and misses some. Of under 110,000 clones in the sample, under 90% were seen once. General study points: Of spike-specific TCRs, nearly half reportedly target regions left unmutated in variants. A mostly white British donor set with more females was recruited, and clonal diversity was possibly underestimated.

Specimen: peripheral blood, collected on day 0 of AZD1222 vaccination. This receptor was identified in an adult in good health. The rearrangement uses TRBV5-3 and TRBJ1-1, with D maybe TRBD1 (6 bases). TRBV5-3 is identified as an open reading frame with a role that is uncertain. The chain's CDR3 is CAKSGDTEAFF. CDR3 coding DNA: TGTGCCAAATCAGGGGACACTGAAGCTTTCTTT.